This note documents a single TCR beta chain sequence. Its antigen is not identified. TCRdb reprocessed the 5' RACE reads via MiXCR and lists one record per CDR3 protein. The table has hundreds of thousands of distinct CDR3 sequences, over 20% seen once; the top ten hold about 4.3%. Trimming removed 1 base at V and 0 bases at J, with 13 bases between. Germline V gives CDR1 SGHTA, CDR2 FQGNSA. This CDR3 is 16 amino acids long. This record belongs to a study of identical twins. Study outcomes and limitations: Cord blood's abundant beta clonotypes had fewer insertions, unlike memory repertoires. Among out-of-frame alpha sequences shared by twins, low generation probability occurred in excess.

The same sample was also studied in work on T cells expressing NK-cell markers. That work contributes: Unclear, still, was the HCMV specificity of the expanded NKG2C+ T cell clones.

The clonotype originates from a young woman in good health. The sample was PBMCs. The rearrangement uses TRBV7-2 and TRBJ2-7; D possibly corresponds to TRBD2 (5 bases). CDR3 in amino acids: CASSLVTTISSYEQYF. The CDR3 bases are TGTGCCAGCAGCTTAGTAACGACTATAAGCTCCTACGAGCAGTACTTC.